This T cell receptor beta chain is from a study of T cell responses to AZD1222 COVID-19 vaccine. The CDR3 runs 14 residues. Germline values: CDR1 MDHEN, CDR2 SYDVKM. Unmatched junction bases numbered 14, after V lost 8 bases and J lost 11 bases. This clone was seen only once. This table comes from immunoSEQ multiplex PCR, and its TCRdb copy is limited to in-frame clones, with some not included. The profile shows about 130,000 clones, more than 85% of them singletons. This rearrangement joins TRBV28 to TRBJ1-1, with 10 bases lining up with TRBD1. Source: peripheral blood, taken on day 0 of AZD1222 vaccination. The receptor's source is an adult in good health. CDR3 amino acids: CASCRDRGLVVAFF. The CDR3 DNA is TGTGCCAGCTGTAGGGACAGGGGCCTCGTCGTGGCTTTCTTT. The full variable domain, rest sourced from reference TRBV28 and TRBJ1-1, is DVKVTQSSRYLVKRTGEKVFLECVQDMDHENMFWYRQDPGLGLRLIYFSYDVKMKEKGDIPEGYSVSREKKERFSLILESASTNQTSMYLCASCRDRGLVVAFFGQGTRLTVV.